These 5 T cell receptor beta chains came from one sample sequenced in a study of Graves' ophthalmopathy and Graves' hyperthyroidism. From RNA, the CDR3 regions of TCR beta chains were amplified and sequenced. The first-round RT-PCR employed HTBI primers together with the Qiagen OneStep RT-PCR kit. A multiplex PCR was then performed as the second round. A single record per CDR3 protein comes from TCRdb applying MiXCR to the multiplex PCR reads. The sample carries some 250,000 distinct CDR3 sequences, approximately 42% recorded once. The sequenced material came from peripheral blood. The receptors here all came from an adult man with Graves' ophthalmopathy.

Here the CDR3 DNA reads TGTGCCAGCGGGCCAGGGGGTCGGGAGACCCAGTACTTC. Amino acid sequence: CASGPGGRETQYF. The chain joins TRBV7-9 to TRBJ2-5, with 7 bases identical to TRBD1. The CDR3 sequence is 13 residues long. CDR1 and CDR2 (germline): SEHNR, FQNEAQ (reference sequence). The V gene end was trimmed by 8 bases and the J gene end by 5 bases; junction bases not matched to a gene: 8.

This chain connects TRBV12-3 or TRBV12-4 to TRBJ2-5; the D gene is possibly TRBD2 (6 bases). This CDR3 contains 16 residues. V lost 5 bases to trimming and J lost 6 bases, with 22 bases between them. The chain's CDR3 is CASSANGDAGSKTQYF. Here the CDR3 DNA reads TGTGCCAGCAGTGCCAACGGGGACGCGGGGAGTAAGACCCAGTACTTC.

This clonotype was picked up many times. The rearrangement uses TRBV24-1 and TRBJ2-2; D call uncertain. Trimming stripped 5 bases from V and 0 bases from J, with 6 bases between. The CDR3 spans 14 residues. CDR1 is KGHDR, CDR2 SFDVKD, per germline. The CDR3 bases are TGTGCCACCAGTGTTCAGTCGAACACCGGGGAGCTGTTTTTT. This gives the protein CATSVQSNTGELFF.

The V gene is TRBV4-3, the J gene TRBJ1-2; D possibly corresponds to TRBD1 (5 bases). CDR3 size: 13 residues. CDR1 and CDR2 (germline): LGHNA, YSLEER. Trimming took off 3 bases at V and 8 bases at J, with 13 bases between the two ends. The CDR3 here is CASSQGPEGGYTF. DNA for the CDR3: TGCGCCAGCAGCCAGGGCCCTGAGGGGGGCTACACCTTC.

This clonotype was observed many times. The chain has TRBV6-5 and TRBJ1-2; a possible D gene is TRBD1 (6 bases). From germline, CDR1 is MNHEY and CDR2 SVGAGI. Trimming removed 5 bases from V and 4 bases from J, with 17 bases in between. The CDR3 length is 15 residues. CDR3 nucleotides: TGTGCCAGCAGTGATCCGGGACAAAGATCCTATGGCTACACCTTC. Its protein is CASSDPGQRSYGYTF.